This T cell receptor (beta chain) was sequenced during a study of beta chain features in type 1 diabetes. About the study: On cell yields, gender and age, patients and healthy donors were similar. Findings and limits, study-wide: Among type 1 diabetes patients, VDJ junctions had fewer insertions and more deletions. The naive, central memory and Treg TCRB repertoires looked more alike in patients than they did in healthy donors. Type 1 diabetes patients had moderately but significantly shorter TCRB CDR3s in all four CD4+ subsets.

As for this clone: No antigen is known for it.

Unmatched junction bases numbered 1, after V lost 4 bases and J lost 0 bases. There are 16 residues in the CDR3. The germline CDR1 and CDR2 sequences are LGHNA and YSLEER. A single heparinised draw of approximately 0.12 L on average was taken per donor. Reverse transcribing all isolated RNA meant expressed TCRB transcripts were sequenced. TCRdb keeps only in-frame clones here, not all; method: immunoSEQ multiplex PCR. The repertoire includes around 710,000 clones, 9.5% to 15% of them detected once, and roughly 0.11% sits in the top ten. The TCR originated in a man aged 30 to 45 with type 1 diabetes. The chain couples TRBV4-3 to TRBJ2-3; 13 bases align to TRBD2. Input material: naive CD4+ T cells from blood. CDR3 residues: CASSRTSGGSTDTQYF. The CDR3 DNA sequence: TGCGCCAGCAGCCGGACTAGCGGGGGCAGCACAGATACGCAGTATTTT.